The T cell receptor beta chain under discussion was sequenced for a study of response to subunit inactivated influenza vaccine. Per the germline V gene, CDR1 is SGHTS and CDR2 is YDEGEE. The junction had 3 bases not matched to a gene; V was cut back by 4 bases and J by 2 bases. The CDR3 runs to 15 residues. Via MiXCR, TCRdb re-called the RT-PCR reads, giving one row per CDR3 protein. The repertoire holds about 540,000 distinct CDR3 sequences, with under 25% as singletons. This clonotype was observed many times. The same data also went into a second study, on T cells expressing NK-cell markers. This second report adds: UMIs were included in TCR beta cDNA generated by 5'RACE template switching. From sorted CD3+CD56+NKG2C+, CD3+CD56+NKG2C- and CD3+CD56-NKG2C+ T cells came the TCR beta repertoires.

This material consisted of CD4+ T cells sorted from PBMCs, taken about 12 days after vaccination. The rearrangement uses TRBV5-8 and TRBJ1-5; 10 bases line up with TRBD1. The clonotype was recovered from a man aged 50-60 years who received an inactivated influenza vaccine. The CDR3 DNA reads as TGTGCCAGCAGCGCCGGGACAGGGGGCAATCAGCCCCAGCATTTT. Translation: CASSAGTGGNQPQHF. Full variable domain (rest looked up from reference TRBV5-8 and TRBJ1-5): EAGVTQSPTHLIKTRGQQATLRCSPISGHTSVYWYQQALGLGLQFLLWYDEGEERNRGNFPPRFSGRQFPNYSSELNVNALELEDSALYLCASSAGTGGNQPQHFGDGTRLSIL.